This note documents a single TCR beta chain sequence. The antigen it binds to is not known. No base quality values were provided; no much bigger clone lies one nucleotide off. CDR3 length: 19 amino acids, cysteine to phenylalanine. Only CDR3 DNA remains: 57 bases, in frame from the first base. This entry is derived from a study of blood T cell repertoires in COVID-19 (dated by TCRdb to 2020 to 2021). For context, the study as a whole: Collaborator samples came from the United States, Italy and Spain and covered acute and convalescent phases of COVID-19. The material from the prospective study consisted of cDNA or gDNA derived from T cells, B-cell-depleted T cells, or PBMCs. The dataset comprised deeply sampled blood TCRbeta repertoires from subjects exposed to, actively infected with, or recovered from COVID-19. The repertoires were released in a freely available public database intended as a resource for research on the immune response to SARS-CoV-2. The samples were drawn from the first 160 participants of the ongoing ImmuneRACE study and from 1,254 subjects provided by 6 global collaborators. A de-identified subject ID, COVID-19 status, age in years and sex were almost always included in the sample metadata. Where available, HLA class I and class II types were taken from metadata supplied by the sample provider and were not determined by assay-based typing.

TCRbeta CDR3 regions were amplified from genomic DNA by means of the immunoSEQ Assay, a bias-controlled multiplex PCR. Turning to the authors' computational methods: The number of nucleated cells in each sample was estimated by amplification of reference gene primers within the assay. To quantify the absolute abundance of each unique TCRbeta CDR3 rearrangement, sequence reads were collapsed and filtered. For each sample, productive Simpson clonality was calculated by taking the square root of Simpson's diversity index across productive rearrangements. TCRdb limited this immuneACCESS table to in-frame rearrangements with V and J called. A share of clones is missing; checked studies link under half to unresolved V genes, and the rest is unexplained. That table gives V, J and clone size, and the DNA gave D and trimming. The sample has 200,000 to 250,000 clones on record, approximately 82% of them singletons. The ten largest account for around 2% of the sample.

Each collaborating institution followed its own protocols to collect whole blood in K2EDTA tubes. For TCRbeta analysis, collaborators shipped samples in one of three forms: frozen whole blood, isolated PBMCs, or DNA extracted from either of those sample types. The paper as a whole reports these results and caveats: The quantity of clinical and demographic metadata differed by source and by participant and was supplied without curation.

The sample comprised peripheral blood. The receptor was derived from a woman aged 80 or over with acute or convalescent COVID-19. The chain is encoded by TRBV21-1 joined to TRBJ2-1; the table's D call, TRBD2, was not checked against the DNA. TRBV21-1 is designated a pseudogene. The CDR3 region has the sequence CASRDSGTSGRAFYNEQFF. The DNA sequence is given as TGTGCCAGCAGAGATTCGGGGACTAGCGGGAGGGCCTTCTACAATGAGCAGTTCTTC.